Here is one T cell receptor beta chain with its context. Antigen unknown. The sample originates from a study of spatial heterogeneity in lung cancer. About the study: More beta-chain than alpha-chain sequences were consistently detected. Matched bulk RNA-seq provided a T cell module score, and TCR transcript counts in tumor regions correlated strongly with it. Whole-study findings and limits: Counts of expanded intratumoral alpha and beta TCRs tracked tumor mutation counts. Estimation of coverage gave values of about 7% for alpha and approximately 13% for beta chains in tumor T cells.

V dropped 3 bases and J dropped 4 bases, with 19 bases sitting between them. CDR1 LNHDA and CDR2 SQIVND come from the germline V gene (reference sequence). The CDR3 sequence is 16 residues long. One entry per CDR3 protein results from TCRdb running MiXCR on the 5' RACE reads. The sample comprises 20,000 to 25,000 distinct CDR3 sequences, 4.8% of which are singletons, and around 9% rests with the top ten. Time point: sample taken at primary tumor resection. Untreated early-stage non-small cell lung cancer patients, over 55 in total, were the donors. Sequenced material: lung tumor tissue, taken at surgery. The rearrangement joins TRBV19 to TRBJ2-7; possibly TRBD1 for D (6 bases). The receptor was derived from a male donor with early-stage non-small cell lung cancer. In DNA, the CDR3 is TGTGCCAGTAGTATGGACGGGACACCTTCCTCGTACGAGCAGTACTTC. Translated, it gives CASSMDGTPSSYEQYF.